Each of the 9 T cell receptor beta chains below was sequenced from the same sample in a study of shared T cell receptors in the human thymus. Libraries were prepared by immunoSEQ multiplex PCR; TCRdb keeps only in-frame clonotypes and omits some of them. The data show tens of thousands of clones, 90% to 95% seen once. What was sequenced was thymocytes. The receptors come from a human donor.

For the CDR3, the DNA is TGTGCCAGCAGCGTAGGAACCCCGGACAGAACTAAATGGAAAGTGGGGCAGTTCTTC. Amino acids: CASSVGTPDRTKWKVGQFF. The V call is TRBV9, the J call TRBJ2-1; perhaps TRBD1 as D (6 bases). CDR1 is SGDLS and CDR2 is YYNGEE in the germline V gene. V lost 0 bases, J lost 12 bases, and 31 bases lay in between. The CDR3 is 19 residues long.

This clone was seen once. The CDR3 DNA sequence: TGTGCCAGTAGTATAGATCGGGCGGGGAGTCGAAGAAAACTGTTTTTT. It specifies CASSIDRAGSRRKLFF. The chain employs TRBV19 and TRBJ1-4; D is uncertain. The CDR3 extends over 16 amino acids. The germline CDR1 and CDR2 sequences are LNHDA and SQIVND (reference sequence). V was clipped by 0 bases and J by 10 bases, with 18 bases between them.

The CDR3 region has the DNA TGTGCCAGCAGTGCACCATACCTCGAGGGCAGGTCGGCAACTAATGAAAAACTGTTTTTT. It translates to CASSAPYLEGRSATNEKLFF. This rearrangement joins TRBV6-1 to TRBJ1-4; no definite D call. Germline assignment: CDR1 MNHNS and CDR2 SASEGT. This CDR3 has 20 residues. The V end was cut by 4 bases, the J end by 0 bases, with 24 bases between.

V usage is TRBV5-8 and J usage is TRBJ2-3; TRBD1 agrees at 9 bases. The V segment lost 2 bases and the J segment 5 bases; nucleotides outside the gene matches: 6. Germline loops: CDR1 SGHTS, CDR2 YDEGEE. This CDR3 contains 15 residues. The CDR3 spells CASSFLQGAEDTQYF. The CDR3 DNA reads TGTGCCAGCAGCTTTCTACAGGGGGCCGAAGATACGCAGTATTTT.

The table lists this clone with a count of one. The chain combines TRBV7-2 with TRBJ2-2; D call uncertain. V lost 0 bases and J lost 5, with 13 bases in between. Germline-derived CDR1 and CDR2 are SGHTA and FQGNSA. The CDR3 totals 16 residues. Here the CDR3 reads CASSLARRSETGELFF. The CDR3 bases are TGTGCCAGCAGCTTAGCCCGTCGTTCAGAGACCGGGGAGCTGTTTTTT.

This rearrangement joins TRBV25-1 to TRBJ2-3; possibly TRBD1 for D (6 bases). The germline V gene has CDR1 MGHDK and CDR2 SYGVNS. V lost 8 bases, J lost 4 bases, and 19 bases lay in between. This CDR3 contains 15 residues. The CDR3, as DNA: TGTGCCAGCGGGGCCGCTAGCAAGGGGGCAGATACGCAGTATTTT. It encodes CASGAASKGADTQYF.

The CDR3 loop is CATSRDGLAVRQETQYF. CDR3 coding DNA: TGTGCCACCAGCAGAGATGGACTAGCGGTTCGTCAAGAGACCCAGTACTTC. V and J are TRBV15 and TRBJ2-5; 10 bases are shared with TRBD2. The CDR3 sequence is 17 residues long. Losses at the gene ends were 0 bases for V and 2 bases for J; bases not matched to a gene: 6. Germline CDR1 is LNHNV and CDR2 is YYDKDF (reference sequence).

The rearrangement links TRBV6-5 to TRBJ2-4; tentatively, D is TRBD2 (5 bases). Germline CDR1 is MNHEY and CDR2 is SVGAGI. The V end lost 6 bases, the J end lost 1 base, and 13 bases lay between the germline ends. The CDR3 sequence is 15 residues long. The CDR3 DNA reads as TGTGCCAGCAGATCCACTAGGGTCGCCAAAAACATTCAGTACTTC. This codes for CASRSTRVAKNIQYF.

The chain employs TRBV4-3 and TRBJ2-1, with TRBD1 identical over 9 bases. Germline CDR1 reads LGHNA; CDR2 reads YSLEER. Trimming cost V 0 bases and J 8 bases; bases outside gene matches: 20. This CDR3 comprises 20 residues. Written as DNA, the CDR3 is TGCGCCAGCAGCCAAGAAGTTCGACAGGGGGGGACTGATATAGGCGATGAGCAGTTCTTC. Translating it yields CASSQEVRQGGTDIGDEQFF.